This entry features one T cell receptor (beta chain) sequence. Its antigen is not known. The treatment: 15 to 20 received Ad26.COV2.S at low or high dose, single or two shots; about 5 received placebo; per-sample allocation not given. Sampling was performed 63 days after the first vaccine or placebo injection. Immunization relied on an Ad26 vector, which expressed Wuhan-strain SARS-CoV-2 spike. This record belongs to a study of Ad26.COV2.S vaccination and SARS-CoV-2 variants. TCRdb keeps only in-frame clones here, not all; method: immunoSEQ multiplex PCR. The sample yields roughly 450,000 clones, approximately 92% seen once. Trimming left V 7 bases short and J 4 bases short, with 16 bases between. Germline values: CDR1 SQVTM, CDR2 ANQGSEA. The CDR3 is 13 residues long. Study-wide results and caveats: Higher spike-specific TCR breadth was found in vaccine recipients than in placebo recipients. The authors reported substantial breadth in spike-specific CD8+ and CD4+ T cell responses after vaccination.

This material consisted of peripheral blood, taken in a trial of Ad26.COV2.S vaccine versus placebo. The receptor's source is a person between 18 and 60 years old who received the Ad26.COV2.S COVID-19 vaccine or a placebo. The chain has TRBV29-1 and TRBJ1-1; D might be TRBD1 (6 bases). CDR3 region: CSGRTTGSTEAFF. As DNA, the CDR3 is TGCAGCGGTCGTACCACAGGGAGCACTGAAGCTTTCTTT.